This TCR beta chain originates from a study of T cell changes during pregnancy in multiple sclerosis. The table came from immunoSEQ multiplex PCR; TCRdb's copy has only in-frame clones and leaves some out. Among 30,000 to 45,000 clones listed, about nine tenths were seen once. CDR1 SNHLY and CDR2 FYNNEI come from the germline V gene. This CDR3 spans 15 amino acids. V lost 6 bases, J lost 1 base, and 7 bases stayed unmatched. The source of this sequence is a female donor with multiple sclerosis, enrolled in a pregnancy study. The chain links TRBV2 to TRBJ2-7, with 9 bases lining up with TRBD1. The material was CD4+ T cells from peripheral blood mononuclear cells, obtained before pregnancy. CDR3 sequence: CASRQGAFGSYEQYF. The CDR3 nucleotides read TGTGCCAGCAGACAGGGGGCGTTCGGATCCTACGAGCAGTACTTC.